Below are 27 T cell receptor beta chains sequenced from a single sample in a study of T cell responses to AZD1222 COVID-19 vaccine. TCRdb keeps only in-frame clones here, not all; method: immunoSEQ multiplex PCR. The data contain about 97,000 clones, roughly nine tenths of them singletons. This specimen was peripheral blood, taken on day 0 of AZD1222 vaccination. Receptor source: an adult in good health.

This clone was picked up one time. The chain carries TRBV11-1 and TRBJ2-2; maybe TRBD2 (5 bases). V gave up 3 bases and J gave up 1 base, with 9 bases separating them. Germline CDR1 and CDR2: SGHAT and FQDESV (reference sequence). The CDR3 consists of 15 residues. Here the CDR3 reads CASSFGSGNTGELFF. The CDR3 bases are TGTGCCAGCAGCTTTGGCAGCGGGAACACCGGGGAGCTGTTTTTT. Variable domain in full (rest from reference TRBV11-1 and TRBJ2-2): EAEVAQSPRYKITEKSQAVAFWCDPISGHATLYWYRQILGQGPELLVQFQDESVVDDSQLPKDRFSAERLKGVDSTLKIQPAELGDSAMYLCASSFGSGNTGELFFGEGSRLTVL.

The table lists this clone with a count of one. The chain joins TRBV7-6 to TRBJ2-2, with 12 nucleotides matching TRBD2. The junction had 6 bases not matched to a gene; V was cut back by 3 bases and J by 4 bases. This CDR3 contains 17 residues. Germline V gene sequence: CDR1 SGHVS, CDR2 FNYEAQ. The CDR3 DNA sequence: TGTGCCAGCAGCTTGTCTAGCGGGGGGGCCGGCACCGGGGAGCTGTTTTTT. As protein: CASSLSSGGAGTGELFF.

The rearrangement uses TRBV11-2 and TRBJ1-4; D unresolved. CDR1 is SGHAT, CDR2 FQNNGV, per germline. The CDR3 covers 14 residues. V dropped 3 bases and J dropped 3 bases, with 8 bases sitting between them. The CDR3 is CASSLVGANEKLFF. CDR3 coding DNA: TGTGCCAGCAGCTTGGTGGGAGCTAATGAAAAACTGTTTTTT.

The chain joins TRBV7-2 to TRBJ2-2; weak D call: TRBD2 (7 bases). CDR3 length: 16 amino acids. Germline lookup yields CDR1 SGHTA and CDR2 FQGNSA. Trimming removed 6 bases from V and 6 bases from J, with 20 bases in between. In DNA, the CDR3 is TGTGCCAGCAGACGGAATCCGGGGGGCGGATCCGGGGAGCTGTTTTTT. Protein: CASRRNPGGGSGELFF.

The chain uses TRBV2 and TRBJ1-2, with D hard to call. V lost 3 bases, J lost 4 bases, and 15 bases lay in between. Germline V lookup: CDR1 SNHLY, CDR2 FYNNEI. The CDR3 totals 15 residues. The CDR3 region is CASSERRNRAYGYTF. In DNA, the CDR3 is TGTGCCAGCAGTGAGAGGAGAAACAGAGCCTATGGCTACACCTTC.

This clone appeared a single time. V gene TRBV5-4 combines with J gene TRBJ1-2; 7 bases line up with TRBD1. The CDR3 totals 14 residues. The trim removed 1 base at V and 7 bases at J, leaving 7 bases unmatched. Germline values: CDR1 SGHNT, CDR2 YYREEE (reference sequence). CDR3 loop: CASSLWQGGFGYTF. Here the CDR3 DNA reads TGTGCCAGCAGCTTGTGGCAGGGGGGGTTTGGCTACACCTTC.

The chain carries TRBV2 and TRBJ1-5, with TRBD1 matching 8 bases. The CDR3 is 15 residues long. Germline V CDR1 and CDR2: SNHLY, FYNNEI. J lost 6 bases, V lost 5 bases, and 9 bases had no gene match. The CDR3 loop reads CASSPRDRLGQPQHF. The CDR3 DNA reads TGTGCCAGCAGTCCCCGGGACAGGTTGGGTCAGCCCCAGCATTTT.

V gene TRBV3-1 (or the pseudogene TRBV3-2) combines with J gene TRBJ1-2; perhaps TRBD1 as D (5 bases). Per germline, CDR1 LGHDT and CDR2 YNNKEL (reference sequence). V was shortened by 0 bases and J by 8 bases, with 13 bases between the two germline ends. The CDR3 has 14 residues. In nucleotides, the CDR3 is TGTGCCAGCAGCCAAGATGGGGGAGCGGGGGGCTACACCTTC. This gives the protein CASSQDGGAGGYTF.

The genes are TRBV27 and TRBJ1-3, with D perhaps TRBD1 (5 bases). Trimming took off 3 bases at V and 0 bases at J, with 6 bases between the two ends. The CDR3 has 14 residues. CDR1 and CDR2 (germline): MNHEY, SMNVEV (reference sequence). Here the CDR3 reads CASSLRGSGNTIYF. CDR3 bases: TGTGCCAGCAGTTTGAGGGGCTCTGGAAACACCATATATTTT.

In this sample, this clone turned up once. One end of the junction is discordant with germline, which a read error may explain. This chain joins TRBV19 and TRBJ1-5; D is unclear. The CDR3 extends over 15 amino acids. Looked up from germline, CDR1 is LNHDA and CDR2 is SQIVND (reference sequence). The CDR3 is CASSVDMVSYQPQHF. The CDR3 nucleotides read TGTGCCAGTAGTGTAGACATGGTAAGCTATCAGCCCCAGCATTTT.

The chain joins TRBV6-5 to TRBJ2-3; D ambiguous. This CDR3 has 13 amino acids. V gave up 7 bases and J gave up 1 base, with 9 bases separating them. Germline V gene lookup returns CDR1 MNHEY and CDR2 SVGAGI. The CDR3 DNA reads TGTGCCAGCAACCACCCGGGCACAGATACGCAGTATTTT. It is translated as CASNHPGTDTQYF.

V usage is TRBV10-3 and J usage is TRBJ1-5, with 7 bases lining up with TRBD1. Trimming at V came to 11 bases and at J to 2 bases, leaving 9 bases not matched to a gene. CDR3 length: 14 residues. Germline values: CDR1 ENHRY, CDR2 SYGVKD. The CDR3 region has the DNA TGTGCCGCAGCACAGGGGCCCCGCAATCAGCCCCAGCATTTT. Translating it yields CAAAQGPRNQPQHF.

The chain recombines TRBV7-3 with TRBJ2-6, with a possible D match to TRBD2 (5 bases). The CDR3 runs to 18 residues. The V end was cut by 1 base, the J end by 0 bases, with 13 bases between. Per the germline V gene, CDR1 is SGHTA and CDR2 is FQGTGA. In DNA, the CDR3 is TGTGCCAGCAGCTTAAATGGAGGAGATCCCTCTGGGGCCAACGTCCTGACTTTC. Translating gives CASSLNGGDPSGANVLTF.

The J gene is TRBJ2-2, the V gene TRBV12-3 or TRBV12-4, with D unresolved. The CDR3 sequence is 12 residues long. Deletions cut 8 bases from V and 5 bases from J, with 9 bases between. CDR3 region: CASLLGTGELFF. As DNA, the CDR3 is TGTGCCAGCCTGCTGGGGACCGGGGAGCTGTTTTTT.

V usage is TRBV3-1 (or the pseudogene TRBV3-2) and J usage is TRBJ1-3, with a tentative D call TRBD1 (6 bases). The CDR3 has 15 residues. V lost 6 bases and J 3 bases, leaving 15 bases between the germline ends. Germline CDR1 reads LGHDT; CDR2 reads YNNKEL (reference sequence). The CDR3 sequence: CASSLAGAGGNTIYF. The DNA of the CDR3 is TGTGCCAGCAGTCTCGCGGGGGCCGGTGGAAACACCATATATTTT.

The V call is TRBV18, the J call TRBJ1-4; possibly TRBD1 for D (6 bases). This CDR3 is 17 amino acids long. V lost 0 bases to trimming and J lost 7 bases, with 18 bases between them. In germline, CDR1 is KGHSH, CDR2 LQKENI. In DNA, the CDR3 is TGTGCCAGCTCACCACCGAGAGGAACAGGGCGGCGTGAAAAACTGTTTTTT. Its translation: CASSPPRGTGRREKLFF.

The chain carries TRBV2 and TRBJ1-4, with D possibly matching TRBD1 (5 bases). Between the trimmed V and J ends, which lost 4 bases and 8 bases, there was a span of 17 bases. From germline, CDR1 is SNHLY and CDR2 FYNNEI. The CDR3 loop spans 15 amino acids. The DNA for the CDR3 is TGTGCCAGCAGTGTAGAGGGTGTGAGGGGCGAAAAACTGTTTTTT. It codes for CASSVEGVRGEKLFF.

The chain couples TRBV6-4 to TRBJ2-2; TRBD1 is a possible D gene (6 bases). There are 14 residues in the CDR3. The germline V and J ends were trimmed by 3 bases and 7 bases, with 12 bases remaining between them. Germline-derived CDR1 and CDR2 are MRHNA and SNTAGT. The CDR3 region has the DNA TGTGCCAGCAGTGAACAGGGAGAAAACGGGGAGCTGTTTTTT. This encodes CASSEQGENGELFF.

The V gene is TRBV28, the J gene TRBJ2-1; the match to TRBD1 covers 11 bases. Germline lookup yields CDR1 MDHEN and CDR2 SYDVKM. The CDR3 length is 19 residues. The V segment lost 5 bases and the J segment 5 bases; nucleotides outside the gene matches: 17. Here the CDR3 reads CASSPRPGQGASGNNEQFF. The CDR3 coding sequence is TGTGCCAGCAGTCCCCGCCCTGGACAGGGGGCGTCCGGAAACAATGAGCAGTTCTTC.

The CDR3 DNA sequence: TGCGCCAGCAGCCCCCCCGGGGGGAGCAATCAGCCCCAGCATTTT. Protein: CASSPPGGSNQPQHF. This chain joins TRBV4-1 and TRBJ1-5; D is possibly TRBD1 (5 bases). CDR1 and CDR2 (germline): MGHRA, YSYEKL. The V end lost 4 bases, the J end lost 1 base, and 11 bases lay between the germline ends. The CDR3 loop spans 15 amino acids.

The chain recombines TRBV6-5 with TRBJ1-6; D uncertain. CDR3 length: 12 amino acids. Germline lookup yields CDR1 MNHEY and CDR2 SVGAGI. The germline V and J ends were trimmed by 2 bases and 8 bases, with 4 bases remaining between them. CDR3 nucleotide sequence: TGTGCCAGCAGTTACAGGGATTCACCCCTCCACTTT. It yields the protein CASSYRDSPLHF.

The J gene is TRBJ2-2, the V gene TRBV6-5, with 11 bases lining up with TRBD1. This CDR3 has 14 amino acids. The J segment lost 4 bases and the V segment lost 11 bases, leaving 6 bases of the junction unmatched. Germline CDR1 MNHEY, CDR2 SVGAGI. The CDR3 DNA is TGTGCCGGGGGACAGGGGGGCATCACCGGGGAGCTGTTTTTT. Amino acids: CAGGQGGITGELFF.

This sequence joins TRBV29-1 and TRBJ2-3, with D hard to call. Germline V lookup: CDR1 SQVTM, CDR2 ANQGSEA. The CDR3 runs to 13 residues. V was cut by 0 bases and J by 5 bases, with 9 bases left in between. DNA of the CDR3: TGCAGCGTTGAAGATCATTGGGAAGATACGCAGTATTTT. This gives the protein CSVEDHWEDTQYF.

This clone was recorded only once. The CDR3 here is CASSLSVTLAKNIQYF. In DNA, the CDR3 is TGTGCCAGCAGTTTAAGCGTTACTCTAGCCAAAAACATTCAGTACTTC. This chain joins TRBV28 and TRBJ2-4, with no clear D. Germline-derived CDR1 and CDR2 are MDHEN and SYDVKM. V lost 2 bases and J 0 bases, leaving 11 bases between the germline ends. CDR3 size: 16 residues.

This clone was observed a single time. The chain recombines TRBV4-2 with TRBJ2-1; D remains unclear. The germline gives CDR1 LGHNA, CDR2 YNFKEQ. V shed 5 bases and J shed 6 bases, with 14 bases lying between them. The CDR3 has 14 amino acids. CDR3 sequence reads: CASSTQGPSNEQFF. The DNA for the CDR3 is TGTGCCAGCAGCACCCAAGGACCCAGCAATGAGCAGTTCTTC.

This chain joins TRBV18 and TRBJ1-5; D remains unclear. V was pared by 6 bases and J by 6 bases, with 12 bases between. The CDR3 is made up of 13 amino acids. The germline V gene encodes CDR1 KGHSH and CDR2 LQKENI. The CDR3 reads CASSPEDLQPQHF. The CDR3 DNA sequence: TGTGCCAGCTCCCCCGAGGACCTTCAGCCCCAGCATTTT.

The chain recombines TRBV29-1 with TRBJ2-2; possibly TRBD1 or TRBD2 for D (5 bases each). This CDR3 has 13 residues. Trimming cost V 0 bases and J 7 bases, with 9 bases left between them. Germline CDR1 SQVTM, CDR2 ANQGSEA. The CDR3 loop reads CSVEDGGNGELFF. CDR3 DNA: TGCAGCGTTGAAGATGGGGGAAACGGGGAGCTGTTTTTT.